These 20 T cell receptor beta chains share one sample of origin, sequenced in a study of shared clonotypes between healthy human individuals. Data came from immunoSEQ multiplex PCR; TCRdb stores just in-frame clones and leaves some out. Here the sample spans some 490,000 clones, 81% being singletons. The specimen was PBMCs. These receptor sequences come from a woman aged 40 to 50 in good health. Some clones in this sample may be carry-over from other donors' samples.

There are a few counts of this clone. V gene TRBV21-1 combines with J gene TRBJ2-2; no check of the table's D call, TRBD2, against the DNA was made. TRBV21-1 is a pseudogene locus. This CDR3 comprises 13 residues. The CDR3 here is CALGLAYTGELFF. DNA for the CDR3: TGTGCCTTGGGCCTAGCTTACACCGGGGAGCTGTTTTTT.

The rearrangement links TRBV30 to TRBJ2-5, with a weak D call TRBD2 (5 bases). The CDR3 length is 14 residues. In germline, CDR1 is GTSNPN, CDR2 SVGIG (reference sequence). V was clipped by 4 bases and J by 1 base, with 13 bases between them. This CDR3 is CAWTTRRSQETQYF. DNA of the CDR3: TGTGCCTGGACCACGCGGAGGAGCCAAGAGACCCAGTACTTC.

V is TRBV18 and J is TRBJ1-2, with TRBD1 matching 7 bases. J was trimmed by 1 base and V by 3 bases; bases with no gene match: 8. Germline values: CDR1 KGHSH, CDR2 LQKENI. CDR3 length: 16 residues. The CDR3 sequence: CASSPKQGIHNYGYTF. In DNA form, the CDR3 reads TGTGCCAGCTCACCTAAACAGGGGATTCATAACTATGGCTACACCTTC.

The rearrangement joins TRBV15 to TRBJ1-5; D is undetermined. The CDR3 runs 15 residues. V was clipped by 0 bases and J by 1 base, with 7 bases between them. CDR1 LNHNV and CDR2 YYDKDF come from the germline V gene (reference sequence). The CDR3 sequence: CATSRDWGSNQPQHF. The CDR3 nucleotides read TGTGCCACCAGCAGAGATTGGGGAAGCAATCAGCCCCAGCATTTT.

CDR3 region: CASSHLLGRSDNYEQYF. CDR3 coding DNA: TGCGCCAGCAGCCACCTTTTGGGCCGCAGCGACAACTACGAGCAGTACTTC. The V and J genes are TRBV4-1 and TRBJ2-7; D ambiguous. V was pared by 3 bases and J by 3 bases, with 21 bases between. This CDR3 is built from 17 residues. Germline V lookup: CDR1 MGHRA, CDR2 YSYEKL.

CDR3 DNA sequence: TGCAGTGCTATCACAGATACGCAGTATTTT. Translating gives CSAITDTQYF. The V and J genes are TRBV20-1 and TRBJ2-3; D is unresolved. The CDR3 is 10 amino acids. Trimming removed 4 bases from V and 2 bases from J, with 1 base in between. Per the germline V gene, CDR1 is DFQATT and CDR2 is SNEGSKA (reference sequence).

The V call is TRBV4-2, the J call TRBJ1-3; weak D call: TRBD1 (5 bases). Germline assignment: CDR1 LGHNA and CDR2 YNFKEQ. CDR3 length: 17 amino acids. V was pared by 1 base and J by 0 bases, with 13 bases between. CDR3: CASSQVTGRPSGNTIYF. Written as DNA, the CDR3 is TGTGCCAGCAGCCAAGTTACAGGACGGCCCTCTGGAAACACCATATATTTT.

This chain connects TRBV27 to TRBJ1-2; 8 bases fit TRBD1. Germline values: CDR1 MNHEY, CDR2 SMNVEV (reference sequence). The trim removed 6 bases at V and 6 bases at J, leaving 6 bases unmatched. This CDR3 contains 13 residues. CDR3 in amino acids: CASSLDRVHGYTF. For the CDR3, the DNA is TGTGCCAGCAGCCTGGACAGGGTGCATGGCTACACCTTC.

The CDR3: CASSLQQGGNEKLFF. CDR3 coding DNA: TGTGCCAGCAGCTTACAACAGGGAGGTAATGAAAAACTGTTTTTT. This sequence joins TRBV9 and TRBJ1-4, with D possibly being TRBD1 (6 bases). V lost 4 bases to trimming and J lost 4 bases, with 14 bases between them. In germline, CDR1 is SGDLS, CDR2 YYNGEE. This CDR3 spans 15 amino acids.

The J gene is TRBJ2-3, the V gene TRBV2; TRBD2 aligns across 9 bases. Germline-derived CDR1 and CDR2 are SNHLY and FYNNEI. The CDR3 length is 12 residues. Trimming at V came to 8 bases and at J to 14 bases, leaving 11 bases not matched to a gene. Written as DNA, the CDR3 is TGTGCCAGCGGTGGTGGGGGACTAGCTCTGTATTTT. Translation: CASGGGGLALYF.

The chain has TRBV19 and TRBJ1-1; D gene unclear. Per germline, CDR1 LNHDA and CDR2 SQIVND (reference sequence). This CDR3 comprises 15 residues. Trimming took off 5 bases at V and 5 bases at J, with 18 bases between the two ends. The chain's CDR3 is CASSPAVAPRTEAFF. CDR3 in DNA: TGTGCCAGTAGTCCCGCCGTCGCCCCGAGGACTGAAGCTTTCTTT.

The CDR3 loop is CASSLASNRAVSLLYF. DNA for the CDR3: TGCGCCAGCAGCTTGGCCTCCAACCGGGCCGTCTCGTTGTTGTACTTC. This sequence joins TRBV5-1 and TRBJ2-7; no firm D call. Looked up from germline, CDR1 is SGHRS and CDR2 is YFSETQ. The CDR3 length is 16 residues. Trimming took 0 bases from V and 12 from J, leaving 25 bases between them.

This chain connects TRBV18 to TRBJ1-2, with D possibly TRBD1 on 5 matching bases. Trimming took off 0 bases at V and 0 bases at J, with 14 bases between the two ends. CDR1 is KGHSH, CDR2 LQKENI, per germline. The CDR3 length is 17 residues. The CDR3 loop reads CASSPPGHLPSNYGYTF. In DNA form, the CDR3 reads TGTGCCAGCTCACCACCAGGACACCTGCCTTCTAACTATGGCTACACCTTC.

This clone appeared a single time. Since a far larger clone is one base different, this is likely a read error. The chain combines TRBV2 with TRBJ2-7, with 7 bases identical to TRBD1. The germline gives CDR1 SNHLY, CDR2 FYNNEI. The CDR3 is 12 residues long. As DNA, the CDR3 is TGTACCAGCAATAGACAGGGCTACGAGCAGTACTTC. This codes for CTSNRQGYEQYF. The full variable domain, its missing parts supplied by reference TRBV2 and TRBJ2-7, is EPEVTQTPSHQVTQMGQEVILRCVPISNHLYFYWYRQILGQKVEFLVSFYNNEISEKSEIFDDQFSVERPDGSNFTLKIRSTKLEDSAMYFCTSNRQGYEQYFGPGTRLTVT.

The gene calls are TRBV4-2 and TRBJ1-5; D remains ambiguous. Trimming removed 0 bases at V and 2 bases at J, with 14 bases between. This CDR3 comprises 17 residues. CDR1 is LGHNA, CDR2 YNFKEQ, per germline. The CDR3 DNA is TGTGCCAGCAGCCAAGATGCGCCTATCTGGGGCAATCAGCCCCAGCATTTT. It translates to CASSQDAPIWGNQPQHF.

The rearrangement links TRBV28 to TRBJ2-2; 8 bases align to TRBD2. V trimming: 5 bases; J trimming: 6 bases; junction bases outside the gene matches: 8. CDR1 MDHEN and CDR2 SYDVKM come from the germline V gene. The CDR3 loop spans 15 amino acids. The CDR3 sequence is CASSRSSGSAGELFF. CDR3 nucleotides: TGTGCCAGCAGTCGGTCGAGCGGGAGTGCCGGGGAGCTGTTTTTT.

The genes are TRBV27 and TRBJ2-7, with 14 bases that match TRBD2. Germline loops: CDR1 MNHEY, CDR2 SMNVEV (reference sequence). Germline trimming cut 6 bases from V and 2 bases from J; bases unmatched to any gene: 12. The CDR3 consists of 18 residues. The DNA of the CDR3 is TGTGCCAGCAGGGCCCCTCGACTAGCGGGAGGGCCCGCCTACGAGCAGTACTTC. This gives the protein CASRAPRLAGGPAYEQYF.

The V gene is TRBV28, the J gene TRBJ1-3; 9 bases fit TRBD1. The germline gives CDR1 MDHEN, CDR2 SYDVKM. Trimming took 5 bases from V and 2 from J; bases not matched to a gene: 1. This CDR3 is 14 amino acids long. The CDR3 region has the DNA TGTGCCAGCAGTCGGGACAGGGCTGGAAACACCATATATTTT. Encoded protein: CASSRDRAGNTIYF.

The chain links TRBV18 to TRBJ2-7; TRBD1 matches 9 bases. Germline values: CDR1 KGHSH, CDR2 LQKENI. V lost 2 bases and J lost 4; bases outside the gene matches: 6. The CDR3 has 15 amino acids. The CDR3 DNA reads as TGTGCCAGCTCACCAGGAGCCGGGACAGGGTACGAGCAGTACTTC. Its protein product is CASSPGAGTGYEQYF.

The V gene is TRBV5-1, the J gene TRBJ1-4; the D gene is possibly TRBD1 (6 bases). Trimming left V 5 bases short and J 5 bases short, with 13 bases between. Germline V gene lookup returns CDR1 SGHRS and CDR2 YFSETQ. The CDR3 has 14 amino acids. CDR3 sequence (DNA): TGCGCCAGCAGTTCAGGGGCGCCAAATGAAAAACTGTTTTTT. Translating gives CASSSGAPNEKLFF. The full variable domain, its missing parts supplied by reference TRBV5-1 and TRBJ1-4, is KAGVTQTPRYLIKTRGQQVTLSCSPISGHRSVSWYQQTPGQGLQFLFEYFSETQRNKGNFPGRFSGRQFSNSRSEMNVSTLELGDSALYLCASSSGAPNEKLFFGSGTQLSVL.